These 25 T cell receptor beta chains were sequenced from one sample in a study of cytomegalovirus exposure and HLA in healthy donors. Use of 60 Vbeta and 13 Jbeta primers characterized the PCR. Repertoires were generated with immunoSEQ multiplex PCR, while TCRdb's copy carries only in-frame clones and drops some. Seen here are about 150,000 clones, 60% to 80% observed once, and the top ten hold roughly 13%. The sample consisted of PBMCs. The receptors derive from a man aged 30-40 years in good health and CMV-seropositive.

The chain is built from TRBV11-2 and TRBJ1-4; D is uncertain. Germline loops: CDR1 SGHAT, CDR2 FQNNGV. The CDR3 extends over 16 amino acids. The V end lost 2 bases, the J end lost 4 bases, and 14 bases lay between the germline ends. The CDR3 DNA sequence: TGTGCCAGCAGCTTACGTGGTCGAGGACTTAATGAAAAACTGTTTTTT. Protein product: CASSLRGRGLNEKLFF.

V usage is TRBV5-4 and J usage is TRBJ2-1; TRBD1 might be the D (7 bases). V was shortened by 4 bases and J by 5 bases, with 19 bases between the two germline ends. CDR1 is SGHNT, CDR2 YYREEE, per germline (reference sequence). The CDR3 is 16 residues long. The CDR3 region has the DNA TGTGCCAGCAGCCAGGGGGGATTTTGGGCAAACAATGAGCAGTTCTTC. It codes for CASSQGGFWANNEQFF.

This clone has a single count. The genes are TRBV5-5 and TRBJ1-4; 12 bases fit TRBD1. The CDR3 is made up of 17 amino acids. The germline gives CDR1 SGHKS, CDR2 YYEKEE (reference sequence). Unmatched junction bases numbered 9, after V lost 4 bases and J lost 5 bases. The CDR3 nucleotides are TGTGCCAGCAGCCGGACGGGACAGGGGGCCTCGAATGAAAAACTGTTTTTT. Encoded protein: CASSRTGQGASNEKLFF.

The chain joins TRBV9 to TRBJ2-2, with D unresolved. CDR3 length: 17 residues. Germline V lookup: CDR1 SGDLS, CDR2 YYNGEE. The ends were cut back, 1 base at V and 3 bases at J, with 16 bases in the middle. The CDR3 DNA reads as TGTGCCAGCAGCGTATTTCCTGGCAGACTTGACACCGGGGAGCTGTTTTTT. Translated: CASSVFPGRLDTGELFF.

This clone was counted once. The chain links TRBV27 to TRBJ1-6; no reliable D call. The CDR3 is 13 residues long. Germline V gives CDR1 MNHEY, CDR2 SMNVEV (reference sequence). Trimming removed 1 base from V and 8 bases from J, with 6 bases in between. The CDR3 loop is CASSLFVDSPLHF. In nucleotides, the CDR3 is TGTGCCAGCAGTTTATTCGTCGATTCACCCCTCCACTTT.

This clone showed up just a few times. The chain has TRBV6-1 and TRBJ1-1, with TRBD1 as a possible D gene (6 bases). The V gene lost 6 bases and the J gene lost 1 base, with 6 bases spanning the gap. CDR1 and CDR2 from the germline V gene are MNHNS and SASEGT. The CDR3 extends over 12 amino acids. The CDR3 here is CASRDRNTEAFF. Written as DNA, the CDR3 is TGTGCCAGCAGGGACAGGAACACTGAAGCTTTCTTT.

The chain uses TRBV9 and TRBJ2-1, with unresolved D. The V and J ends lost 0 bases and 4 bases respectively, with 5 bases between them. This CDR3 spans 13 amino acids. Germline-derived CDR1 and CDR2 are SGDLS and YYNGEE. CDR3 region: CASSVALYNEQFF. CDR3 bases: TGTGCCAGCAGCGTAGCTCTGTACAATGAGCAGTTCTTC.

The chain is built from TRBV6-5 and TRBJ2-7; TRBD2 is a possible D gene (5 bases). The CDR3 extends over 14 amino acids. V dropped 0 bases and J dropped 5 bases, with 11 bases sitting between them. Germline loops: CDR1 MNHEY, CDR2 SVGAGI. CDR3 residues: CASSYSASSNEQYF. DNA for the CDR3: TGTGCCAGCAGTTACTCGGCTAGCAGTAACGAGCAGTACTTC.

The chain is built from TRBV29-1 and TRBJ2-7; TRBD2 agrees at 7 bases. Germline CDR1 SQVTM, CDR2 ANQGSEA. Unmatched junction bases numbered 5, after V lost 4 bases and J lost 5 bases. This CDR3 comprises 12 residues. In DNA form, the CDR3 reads TGCAGCGTTGGTCGGGAGGACGACGAGCAGTACTTC. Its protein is CSVGREDDEQYF.

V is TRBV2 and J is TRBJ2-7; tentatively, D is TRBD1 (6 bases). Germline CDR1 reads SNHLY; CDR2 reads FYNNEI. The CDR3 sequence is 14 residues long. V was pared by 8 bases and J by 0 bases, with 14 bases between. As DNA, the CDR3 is TGTGCCAGCCTCCCCGTGGGGGCCTCCTACGAGCAGTACTTC. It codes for CASLPVGASYEQYF.

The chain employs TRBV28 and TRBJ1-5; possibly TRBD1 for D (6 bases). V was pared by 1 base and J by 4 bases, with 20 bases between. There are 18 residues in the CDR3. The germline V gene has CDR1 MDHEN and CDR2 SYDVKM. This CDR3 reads CASSLSRSWGQGNQPQHF. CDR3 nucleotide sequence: TGTGCCAGCAGTTTATCTCGGTCTTGGGGGCAGGGAAATCAGCCCCAGCATTTT.

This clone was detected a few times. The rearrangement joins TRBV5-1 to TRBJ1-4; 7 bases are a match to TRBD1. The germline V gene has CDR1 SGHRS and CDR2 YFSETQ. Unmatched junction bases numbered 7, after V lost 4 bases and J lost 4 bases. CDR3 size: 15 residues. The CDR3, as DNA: TGCGCCAGCAGCGGGCGGGACAGCCTTAATGAAAAACTGTTTTTT. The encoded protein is CASSGRDSLNEKLFF.

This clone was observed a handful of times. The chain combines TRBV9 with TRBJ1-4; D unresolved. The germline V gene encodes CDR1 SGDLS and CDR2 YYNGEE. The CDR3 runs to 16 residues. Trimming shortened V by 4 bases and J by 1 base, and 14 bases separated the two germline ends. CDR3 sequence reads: CASSREGKGTNEKLFF. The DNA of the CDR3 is TGTGCCAGCAGCCGGGAAGGGAAAGGAACTAATGAAAAACTGTTTTTT.

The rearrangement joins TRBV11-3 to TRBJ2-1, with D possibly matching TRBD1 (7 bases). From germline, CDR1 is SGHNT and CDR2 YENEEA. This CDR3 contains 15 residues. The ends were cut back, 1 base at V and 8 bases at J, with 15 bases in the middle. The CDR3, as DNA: TGTGCCAGCAGCTTAGCAGCGCAGGGGGGTGATGAGCAGTTCTTC. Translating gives CASSLAAQGGDEQFF.

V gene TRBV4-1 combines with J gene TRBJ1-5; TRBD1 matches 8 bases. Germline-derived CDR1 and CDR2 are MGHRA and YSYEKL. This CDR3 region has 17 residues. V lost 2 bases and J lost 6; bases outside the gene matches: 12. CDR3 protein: CASSQNPAAGGVQPQHF. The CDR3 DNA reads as TGCGCCAGCAGCCAAAACCCGGCGGCAGGGGGCGTTCAGCCCCAGCATTTT.

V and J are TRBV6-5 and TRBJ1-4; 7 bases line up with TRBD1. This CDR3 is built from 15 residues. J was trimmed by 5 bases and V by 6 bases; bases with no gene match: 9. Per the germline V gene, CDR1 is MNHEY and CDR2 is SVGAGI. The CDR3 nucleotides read TGTGCCAGCAGCCACCCCGTGACAGGGAATGAAAAACTGTTTTTT. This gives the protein CASSHPVTGNEKLFF.

CDR3 nucleotides: TGCGCCAGCAGCCAAGATCGGGACAGGGACGCTTTCTTT. Its translation: CASSQDRDRDAFF. V is TRBV4-1 and J is TRBJ1-1; 9 nucleotides align to TRBD1. V shed 0 bases and J 11 bases; nucleotides not matched to a gene: 4. Per germline, CDR1 MGHRA and CDR2 YSYEKL. The CDR3 consists of 13 residues.

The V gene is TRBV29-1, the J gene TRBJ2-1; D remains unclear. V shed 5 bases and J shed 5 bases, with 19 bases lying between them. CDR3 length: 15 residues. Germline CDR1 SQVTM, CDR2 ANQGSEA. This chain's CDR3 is CSVNYGEVLDNEQFF. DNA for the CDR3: TGCAGCGTTAATTATGGTGAGGTTCTGGACAATGAGCAGTTCTTC.

As DNA, the CDR3 is TGCGCCAGCAGCCAAACCTGGACTAGCGGAATAAACAATGAGCAGTTCTTC. Its translation: CASSQTWTSGINNEQFF. This sequence joins TRBV5-1 and TRBJ2-1; 10 bases fit TRBD2. The CDR3 has 17 residues. Unmatched junction bases numbered 12, after V lost 4 bases and J lost 5 bases. Germline V gives CDR1 SGHRS, CDR2 YFSETQ.

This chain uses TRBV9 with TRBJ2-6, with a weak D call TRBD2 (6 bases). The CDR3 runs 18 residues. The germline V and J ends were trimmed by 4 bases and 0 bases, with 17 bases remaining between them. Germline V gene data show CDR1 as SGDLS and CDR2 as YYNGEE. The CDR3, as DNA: TGTGCCAGCAGCACTCGGGGGAACCGATACTCTGGGGCCAACGTCCTGACTTTC. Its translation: CASSTRGNRYSGANVLTF.

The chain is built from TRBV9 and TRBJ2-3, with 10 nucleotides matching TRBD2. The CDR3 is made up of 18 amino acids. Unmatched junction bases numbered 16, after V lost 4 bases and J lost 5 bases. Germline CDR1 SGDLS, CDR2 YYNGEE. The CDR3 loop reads CASSPTPRAAGGGDTQYF. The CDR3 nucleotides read TGTGCCAGCAGCCCCACCCCGAGGGCAGCGGGAGGGGGAGATACGCAGTATTTT.

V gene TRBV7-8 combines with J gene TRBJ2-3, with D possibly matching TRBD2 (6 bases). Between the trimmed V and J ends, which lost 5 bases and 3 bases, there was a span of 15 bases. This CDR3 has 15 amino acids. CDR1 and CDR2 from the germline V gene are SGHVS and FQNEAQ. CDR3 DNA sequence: TGTGCCAGCAGCCTATGGGGACTCCAAACAGATACGCAGTATTTT. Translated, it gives CASSLWGLQTDTQYF.

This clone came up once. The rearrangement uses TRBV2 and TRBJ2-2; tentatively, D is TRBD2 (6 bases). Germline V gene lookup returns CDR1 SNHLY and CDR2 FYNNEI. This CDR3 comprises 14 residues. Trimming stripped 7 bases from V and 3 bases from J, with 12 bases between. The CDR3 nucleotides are TGTGCCAGCACCCCGGGAGCGGACACCGGGGAGCTGTTTTTT. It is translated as CASTPGADTGELFF.

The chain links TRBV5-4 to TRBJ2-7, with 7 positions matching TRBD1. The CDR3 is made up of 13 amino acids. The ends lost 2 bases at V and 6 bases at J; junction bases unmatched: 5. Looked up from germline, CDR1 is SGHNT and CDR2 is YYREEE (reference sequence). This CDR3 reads CASSFQGVPEQYF. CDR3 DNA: TGTGCCAGCAGCTTCCAGGGGGTACCCGAGCAGTACTTC.

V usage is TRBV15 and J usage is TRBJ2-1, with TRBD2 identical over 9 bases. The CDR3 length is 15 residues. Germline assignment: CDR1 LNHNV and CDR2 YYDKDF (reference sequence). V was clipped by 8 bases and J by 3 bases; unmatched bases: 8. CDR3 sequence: CATGEGTSSYNEQFF. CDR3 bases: TGTGCCACCGGGGAAGGGACTAGCAGCTACAATGAGCAGTTCTTC.